This entry lists 26 T cell receptor beta chains sequenced from one sample in a study of cytomegalovirus exposure and HLA in healthy donors. Repertoires were generated with immunoSEQ multiplex PCR, while TCRdb's copy carries only in-frame clones and drops some. The sample yields hundreds of thousands of clones, 70% to 90% seen once. Sequencing was performed on PBMCs. These receptors all come from a woman between 18 and 29 years old in good health and CMV-seronegative.

This clone was seen a single time. V usage is TRBV5-1 and J usage is TRBJ2-1; a possible D gene is TRBD2 (6 bases). Germline V lookup: CDR1 SGHRS, CDR2 YFSETQ. The ends were cut back, 6 bases at V and 4 bases at J, with 17 bases in the middle. The CDR3 is 15 amino acids. The CDR3: CASKELSAGYNEQFF. The CDR3 DNA reads TGCGCCAGCAAGGAATTGTCAGCGGGTTACAATGAGCAGTTCTTC.

The chain employs TRBV7-6 and TRBJ2-7; D not resolved. From germline, CDR1 is SGHVS and CDR2 FNYEAQ. The CDR3 is made up of 14 amino acids. Trimming took off 1 base at V and 6 bases at J, with 13 bases between the two ends. In DNA form, the CDR3 reads TGTGCCAGCAGCTTAGTACAATCAGGCCCCGAGCAGTACTTC. This encodes CASSLVQSGPEQYF.

This chain joins TRBV6-4 and TRBJ2-1; the D gene is possibly TRBD2 (6 bases). Germline CDR1 is MRHNA and CDR2 is SNTAGT. CDR3 length: 14 amino acids. Trimming removed 6 bases from V and 8 bases from J, with 17 bases in between. DNA for the CDR3: TGTGCCAGCAGCCCCACAGAGGAGGGGTATGAGCAGTTCTTC. Translation gives CASSPTEEGYEQFF.

The genes are TRBV5-6 and TRBJ2-1, with D possibly matching TRBD2 (6 bases). This CDR3 contains 11 residues. Germline CDR1 and CDR2: SGHDT and YYEEEE. Trimming left V 2 bases short and J 16 bases short, with 13 bases between. The CDR3 is CASSFDGGPFF. In DNA form, the CDR3 reads TGTGCCAGCAGCTTCGACGGGGGACCCTTCTTC.

The chain is built from TRBV27 and TRBJ2-1, with 8 bases identical to TRBD2. With V trimmed by 6 bases and J by 15 bases, 16 bases remained unmatched. Germline V lookup: CDR1 MNHEY, CDR2 SMNVEV (reference sequence). The CDR3 extends over 14 amino acids. The CDR3 loop is CASRGNPGLEWLFF. As DNA, the CDR3 is TGTGCCAGCAGAGGGAATCCGGGACTAGAATGGTTGTTCTTC.

The V and J genes are TRBV6-1 and TRBJ2-6; no clear D gene. V was cut by 4 bases and J by 2 bases, with 3 bases left in between. The CDR3 loop spans 13 amino acids. CDR1 is MNHNS, CDR2 SASEGT, per germline. In DNA form, the CDR3 reads TGTGCCAGCAGTGCTACTGGGGCCAACGTCCTGACTTTC. Translation gives CASSATGANVLTF.

This clone has a single count. J is TRBJ2-1 and V is TRBV7-8; 7 bases match TRBD2. Looked up from germline, CDR1 is SGHVS and CDR2 is FQNEAQ. V shed 7 bases and J 8 bases; nucleotides not matched to a gene: 8. This CDR3 is built from 13 residues. This CDR3 reads CASTQREFYEQFF. In DNA, the CDR3 is TGTGCCAGCACCCAGCGGGAATTCTATGAGCAGTTCTTC.

J is TRBJ1-2 and V is TRBV11-2, with 7 bases aligning to TRBD1. The CDR3 contains 13 residues. V gave up 5 bases and J gave up 8 bases; unmatched junction bases: 8. The germline V gene encodes CDR1 SGHAT and CDR2 FQNNGV. CDR3 loop: CASSLTTGRGYTF. CDR3 nucleotide sequence: TGTGCCAGCAGCCTAACGACAGGGAGGGGCTACACCTTC.

The chain links TRBV11-2 to TRBJ2-1, with a possible D match to TRBD1 (5 bases). Germline V gene sequence: CDR1 SGHAT, CDR2 FQNNGV. V lost 5 bases and J 7 bases, leaving 18 bases between the germline ends. The CDR3 has 15 residues. CDR3 bases: TGTGCCAGCAGCCCTACTTGGGGCCTAAATAATGAGCAGTTCTTC. It specifies CASSPTWGLNNEQFF.

J is TRBJ1-2 and V is TRBV28, with D possibly being TRBD1 (6 bases). CDR1 MDHEN and CDR2 SYDVKM come from the germline V gene. With 6 bases removed from V and 5 bases from J, the gap between germline ends came to 7 bases. The CDR3 spans 11 residues. The CDR3 loop is CASRRGYGYTF. DNA for the CDR3: TGTGCCAGCAGGAGGGGGTATGGCTACACCTTC.

V and J are TRBV5-4 and TRBJ2-1, with a possible D match to TRBD1 (5 bases). The length of the CDR3 is 13 residues. The germline V and J ends were trimmed by 1 base and 9 bases, with 11 bases remaining between them. Germline CDR1 is SGHNT and CDR2 is YYREEE (reference sequence). Written as DNA, the CDR3 is TGTGCCAGCAGCTTGCAGGGTGGTAGTGAGCAGTTCTTC. Translating gives CASSLQGGSEQFF.

The V call is TRBV6-6, the J call TRBJ2-7, with D possibly being TRBD2 (5 bases). The CDR3 runs 13 residues. V was clipped by 7 bases and J by 6 bases, with 16 bases between them. Germline V lookup: CDR1 MNHNY, CDR2 SVGAGI (reference sequence). CDR3 loop: CASTAGSSFEQYF. Here the CDR3 DNA reads TGTGCCAGCACGGCGGGTTCGTCTTTCGAGCAGTACTTC.

The chain links TRBV7-2 to TRBJ2-3, with 8 bases identical to TRBD2. The V segment lost 1 base and the J segment 6 bases; nucleotides outside the gene matches: 12. Germline V gives CDR1 SGHTA, CDR2 FQGNSA. The CDR3 consists of 17 residues. CDR3 DNA: TGTGCCAGCAGCTTAGGGGTAGCGGGACTACCCAGGGATACGCAGTATTTT. This sequence encodes CASSLGVAGLPRDTQYF.

The chain is built from TRBV21-1 and TRBJ1-1; TRBD1 is the table's D call and was not checked against the DNA. TRBV21-1 has pseudogene status. The CDR3 is 15 residues long. CDR3 DNA: TGTGCCAGCAGCAGGGGGACAGCGAGGAACACTGAAGCTTTCTTT. Residues: CASSRGTARNTEAFF.

The rearrangement uses TRBV6-1 and TRBJ2-3, with TRBD2 identical over 12 bases. Trimming removed 3 bases from V and 7 bases from J; junction bases left unmatched: 8. Germline V CDR1 and CDR2: MNHNS, SASEGT. The CDR3 extends over 16 amino acids. The CDR3 bases are TGTGCCAGCAGTGAGATCGGGACTAGCGGGTTCTATACGCAGTATTTT. Its protein product is CASSEIGTSGFYTQYF.

The count of this clone is one. The CDR3 coding sequence is TGTGCCAGCAGCTTACCAGGGTCATTCACAGATACGCAGTATTTT. This gives the protein CASSLPGSFTDTQYF. The chain combines TRBV7-2 with TRBJ2-3, with D perhaps matching TRBD1 (5 bases). Trimming stripped 2 bases from V and 2 bases from J, with 11 bases between. The CDR3 extends over 15 amino acids. Germline V gene data show CDR1 as SGHTA and CDR2 as FQGNSA.

J is TRBJ2-1 and V is TRBV29-1; TRBD2 matches at 10 bases. Germline CDR1 reads SQVTM; CDR2 reads ANQGSEA. The V gene end was trimmed by 2 bases and the J gene end by 10 bases; junction bases not matched to a gene: 14. There are 16 residues in the CDR3. DNA for the CDR3: TGCAGCGTTGAACCCTCTCTAGCGGGAGTACTAAGAGAGCAGTTCTTC. Translating gives CSVEPSLAGVLREQFF.

The V gene is TRBV25-1, the J gene TRBJ2-2, with D possibly matching TRBD2 (6 bases). Trimming removed 8 bases at V and 6 bases at J, with 13 bases between. The V gene's germline CDR1 is MGHDK and CDR2 SYGVNS. This CDR3 is 13 amino acids long. As DNA, the CDR3 is TGTGCCAGCGCGTGGAGGGTAGCCGGGGAGCTGTTTTTT. Amino acid sequence: CASAWRVAGELFF.

The sample holds one count of this clone. The chain joins TRBV29-1 to TRBJ2-7, with D possibly being TRBD1 (6 bases). CDR3 size: 13 residues. Trimming removed 6 bases at V and 3 bases at J, with 15 bases between. The germline gives CDR1 SQVTM, CDR2 ANQGSEA. In DNA, the CDR3 is TGCAGCGTAGCCCGGGACAACCTCTACGAGCAGTACTTC. It yields the protein CSVARDNLYEQYF.

This rearrangement joins TRBV28 to TRBJ1-1; 8 positions match TRBD1. After removal of 5 bases from V and 6 bases from J, the junction contained 8 bases not matched to a gene. The CDR3 is 14 amino acids. Germline CDR1 reads MDHEN; CDR2 reads SYDVKM. The DNA of the CDR3 is TGTGCCAGCAGTCCTCAGGACAGGGCGGCTGAAGCTTTCTTT. Residues: CASSPQDRAAEAFF.

The chain is built from TRBV18 and TRBJ1-2, with 10 bases fitting TRBD1. The V gene end was trimmed by 3 bases and the J gene end by 4 bases; junction bases not matched to a gene: 11. Germline V gives CDR1 KGHSH, CDR2 LQKENI. This CDR3 contains 17 residues. This CDR3 is CASSPVFGQGGFYGYTF. The CDR3 DNA is TGTGCCAGCTCACCGGTATTTGGACAGGGGGGATTCTATGGCTACACCTTC.

The chain recombines TRBV5-1 with TRBJ2-7; 10 bases line up with TRBD2. The CDR3 totals 16 residues. The junction had 8 bases not matched to a gene; V was cut back by 0 bases and J by 5 bases. Germline CDR1 SGHRS, CDR2 YFSETQ. CDR3 region: CASSLASSGGEHEQYF. The DNA of the CDR3 is TGCGCCAGCAGCTTGGCCTCTAGCGGGGGCGAACACGAGCAGTACTTC.

The chain carries TRBV5-6 and TRBJ2-2; D possibly corresponds to TRBD1 (6 bases). In germline, CDR1 is SGHDT, CDR2 YYEEEE. This CDR3 has 16 amino acids. Trimming pared 4 bases from V and 0 bases from J, leaving 13 bases between. For the CDR3, the DNA is TGTGCCAGCAGCACCCCCGGGACACCGAACACCGGGGAGCTGTTTTTT. Its protein is CASSTPGTPNTGELFF.

The chain employs TRBV27 and TRBJ2-3; D possibly corresponds to TRBD2 (5 bases). Germline CDR1 and CDR2: MNHEY and SMNVEV (reference sequence). There are 16 residues in the CDR3. Trimming removed 8 bases from V and 3 bases from J, with 21 bases in between. The CDR3 protein is CASPVRRPSRTDTQYF. The CDR3 DNA reads TGTGCCAGCCCCGTCCGGAGGCCTAGTCGGACAGATACGCAGTATTTT.

The rearrangement links TRBV27 to TRBJ2-7, with 11 positions matching TRBD2. After removal of 6 bases from V and 5 bases from J, the junction contained 9 bases not matched to a gene. The germline CDR1 and CDR2 sequences are MNHEY and SMNVEV (reference sequence). The CDR3 spans 15 residues. The CDR3 sequence: CASSDPSGRSHEQYF. The CDR3 DNA follows: TGTGCCAGCAGCGACCCTAGCGGGAGGTCCCACGAGCAGTACTTC.

CDR3 coding DNA: TGTGCCAGCAGCCAAGACAGGGCTCGACAGCCCCAGCATTTT. Translating gives CASSQDRARQPQHF. The V and J genes are TRBV6-5 and TRBJ1-5; 7 nucleotides match TRBD1. Looked up from germline, CDR1 is MNHEY and CDR2 is SVGAGI. The CDR3 is 14 amino acids. Germline trimming cut 6 bases from V and 7 bases from J; bases unmatched to any gene: 9.